The clone carrying this T cell receptor beta chain was observed a handful of times. As yet, its antigen is unknown. Trimming shortened V by 2 bases and J by 1 base, and 8 bases separated the two germline ends. The CDR3 is 14 amino acids. These data originate in a study of metastatic and nonmetastatic thyroid tumors. Study at large: Repertoire comparisons spanned blood and tumor or nodule tissue from malignant and benign thyroid patients.

There were no patients who had received any treatment before thyroid surgery. The study, taken as a whole, reports: Reported TCR beta diversity, measured in blood and tumor, was significantly higher for malignant thyroid tumors than for benign nodules.

Per the original methods: A classifier of distant metastasis in papillary thyroid cancer was built from CDR3 differences (across clinicopathological groups). TCRdb reanalyzed the PCR reads with MiXCR. The V and J calls reflect TCRdb's pipeline rather than the authors' work. The sample has approximately 38,000 clones; 33% are singletons. Sequencing used tumor tissue. The chain has TRBV12-3 or TRBV12-4 and TRBJ2-5, with D hard to call. The TCR sequence derives from a female donor with papillary thyroid cancer or a benign thyroid nodule (not recorded which). Some clones in this sample may be carry-over from other donors' samples. The CDR3 reads CASSLTVIQETQYF. The CDR3 nucleotides are TGTGCCAGCAGTTTAACGGTGATCCAAGAGACCCAGTACTTC.